This is a list of T cell receptor beta chains from one sample in a study of T cell repertoires in aging, cancer and after chemotherapy. TCRdb fed the multiplex PCR reads into MiXCR, producing one record per CDR3 protein. Among under 7,500 distinct CDR3 sequences, around 40% were seen once, and the ten largest hold about 15%. Material for sequencing was blood. The receptors derive from a human donor in good health. Each CDR3 is given with its conserved first and last residue. A D gene is named only where the DNA matches it firmly. Clone size, where shown, is once, few, many, or a class for clones that have expanded.

>14|-|TRBJ2-3|TRBV20-1|-
CSAMGTTAGDTQYF
TGCAGTGCTATGGGCACTACCGCGGGAGATACGCAGTATTTT
>15|-|TRBJ2-5|TRBV4-2|-
CASSQDAGNWATQYF
TGTGCCAGCAGCCAAGACGCGGGAAATTGGGCGACCCAGTACTTC
>11|TRBD2|TRBJ2-1|TRBV30|-
CAWTGGGEQFF
TGTGCCTGGACGGGGGGTGGGGAGCAGTTCTTC
>12|-|TRBJ1-2|TRBV19|few
CASSIPPFGYTF
TGTGCCAGTAGTATACCCCCGTTTGGCTACACCTTC
>14|-|TRBJ1-6|TRBV20-1|once
CSGHPGLYNSPLHF
TGCAGTGGCCATCCGGGACTTTATAATTCACCCCTCCACTTT
>14|-|TRBJ1-6|TRBV6-2/TRBV6-3|-
CASNEEGGDSPLHF
TGTGCCAGCAACGAAGAGGGAGGCGACTCACCCCTCCACTTT
>11|-|TRBJ1-1|TRBV30|-
CAWSVYSEAFF
TGTGCCTGGAGTGTTTACAGTGAAGCTTTCTTT
>15|-|TRBJ2-4|TRBV7-9|-
CASSLTTLAKNIQYF
TGTGCCAGCAGCTTAACGACTCTAGCCAAAAACATTCAGTACTTC
>11|-|TRBJ2-2|TRBV29-1|-
CSVEWDWELFF
TGCAGCGTTGAGTGGGACTGGGAGCTGTTTTTT
>15|-|TRBJ1-4|TRBV6-1|once
CASSYSGAYEEKLFF
TGTGCCAGCAGTTACTCCGGGGCCTATGAGGAAAAACTGTTTTTT
>12|-|TRBJ1-2|TRBV12-3/TRBV12-4|few
CASSSRGYGYTF
TGTGCCAGCAGTTCCCGGGGCTATGGCTACACCTTC
>16|TRBD1|TRBJ2-7|TRBV6-1|-
CASSEIPGQGPLEQYF
TGTGCCAGCAGTGAAATCCCCGGACAGGGTCCCCTCGAGCAGTACTTC
>15|-|TRBJ1-2|TRBV11-2|few
CASRNTPPRYYGYTF
TGTGCCAGCAGGAATACTCCTCCACGGTACTATGGCTACACCTTC
>15|-|TRBJ1-2|TRBV12-3/TRBV12-4|hyperexpanded
CASSPLGRVGYGYTF
TGTGCCAGCAGTCCACTCGGCCGGGTTGGCTATGGCTACACCTTC
>13|TRBD1|TRBJ2-5|TRBV6-5|-
CASNSGGRETQYF
TGTGCCAGCAATTCAGGGGGCAGAGAGACCCAGTACTTC
>12|-|TRBJ2-1|TRBV6-1|-
CASSETRGEQFF
TGTGCCAGCAGTGAAACTAGGGGTGAGCAGTTCTTC
>19|-|TRBJ1-2|TRBV4-1|few
CASSQALRHGNNRNYGYTF
TGCGCCAGCAGCCAGGCCCTCCGCCACGGGAATAATCGGAACTATGGCTACACCTTC
>13|TRBD1|TRBJ2-5|TRBV5-1|-
CASSLEGAETQYF
TGCGCCAGCAGCTTGGAGGGGGCCGAGACCCAGTACTTC
>10|-|TRBJ1-2|TRBV29-1|medium-sized
CSVLSYGYTF
TGCAGCGTTTTAAGTTATGGCTACACCTTC
>16|TRBD1|TRBJ1-1|TRBV12-3/TRBV12-4|few
CASSPRGQGGNTEAFF
TGTGCCAGCAGTCCGCGCGGACAGGGGGGAAACACTGAAGCTTTCTTT
>13|TRBD2|TRBJ2-1|TRBV29-1|few
CSVRGGSNNEQFF
TGCAGCGTTCGGGGGGGCTCCAACAATGAGCAGTTCTTC
>11|-|TRBJ2-7|TRBV27|-
CASSLLGEQYF
TGTGCCAGCAGTTTGTTAGGCGAGCAGTACTTC
>16|TRBD1|TRBJ1-2|TRBV4-3|-
CASSQEADRANYGYTF
TGCGCCAGCAGCCAAGAGGCTGACAGGGCTAACTATGGCTACACCTTC
>15|TRBD1|TRBJ1-1|TRBV19|few
CASSIWTGKDTEAFF
TGTGCCAGTAGTATATGGACAGGGAAGGACACTGAAGCTTTCTTT
>15|TRBD1|TRBJ1-4|TRBV27|-
CASSVGDSFNEKLFF
TGTGCCAGCAGTGTGGGGGACAGCTTTAATGAAAAACTGTTTTTT
>15|-|TRBJ2-1|TRBV7-9|-
CASSLASGDRDEQFF
TGTGCCAGCAGCTTAGCGTCAGGGGATCGGGATGAGCAGTTCTTC
>16|-|TRBJ2-5|TRBV19|-
CASSIKGHHNQETQYF
TGTGCCAGTAGTATCAAGGGACACCACAACCAAGAGACCCAGTACTTC
>13|-|TRBJ1-2|TRBV6-1|-
CASSLTDNYGYTF
TGTGCCAGCAGTCTGACGGATAACTATGGCTACACCTTC
>15|-|TRBJ1-1|TRBV21-1|-
CASSTRDRPNTEAFF
TGTGCCAGCAGCACCCGGGACAGACCGAACACTGAAGCTTTCTTT
>15|-|TRBJ2-7|TRBV20-1|-
CSARDPVGEIDEQYF
TGCAGTGCTAGAGACCCCGTCGGGGAGATCGACGAGCAGTACTTC
>14|-|TRBJ1-2|TRBV12-3/TRBV12-4|-
CASSLGAGADGYTF
TGTGCCAGCAGCTTAGGCGCGGGGGCGGATGGCTACACCTTC
>11|-|TRBJ2-7|TRBV30|few
CAWSVRYEQYF
TGTGCCTGGAGTGTCAGATACGAGCAGTACTTC
>14|TRBD1|TRBJ1-4|TRBV20-1|-
CSARTDRGGEKLFF
TGCAGTGCTAGAACCGACAGGGGGGGTGAAAAACTGTTTTTT
>15|-|TRBJ1-4|TRBV4-3|-
CASSQERSTNEKLFF
TGTGCCAGCAGCCAAGAACGGTCAACTAATGAAAAACTGTTTTTT
>20|TRBD2|TRBJ2-1|TRBV6-6|-
CASSYSIEPGTSGGAYEQFF
TGTGCCAGCAGTTACTCGATCGAACCAGGGACTAGCGGGGGGGCCTATGAGCAGTTCTTC
>15|-|TRBJ1-5|TRBV19|-
CASTSVRGGNQPQHF
TGTGCCAGTACCTCGGTTAGGGGTGGCAATCAGCCCCAGCATTTT
>18|TRBD1|TRBJ2-6|TRBV7-2|-
CASSLDRTGGSGANVLTF
TGTGCCAGCAGCTTAGATAGGACAGGGGGATCTGGGGCCAACGTCCTGACTTTC
>15|-|TRBJ2-5|TRBV27|-
CASSLGPGEQETQYF
TGTGCCAGCAGTTTAGGGCCAGGAGAGCAAGAGACCCAGTACTTC
>15|-|TRBJ2-5|TRBV6-5|-
CASSNLDRPGGTQYF
TGTGCCAGCAGCAATCTAGACAGGCCGGGCGGGACCCAGTACTTC
>17|-|TRBJ2-6|TRBV4-3|few
CASSSQNGGAGANVLTF
TGCGCCAGCAGCTCACAGAACGGGGGCGCTGGGGCCAACGTCCTGACTTTC
>14|-|TRBJ1-5|TRBV19|-
CASSTRRGSQPQHF
TGTGCCAGTAGTACTCGTAGGGGGAGTCAGCCCCAGCATTTT
>14|-|TRBJ2-1|TRBV19|few
CASSISIGYNEQFF
TGTGCCAGTAGTATCTCAATAGGATACAATGAGCAGTTCTTC
>16|TRBD2|TRBJ2-7|TRBV7-2|-
CASSEPGLAGGGEQYF
TGTGCCAGCAGCGAGCCGGGGCTAGCGGGGGGAGGCGAGCAGTACTTC
>16|TRBD2|TRBJ2-3|TRBV20-1|-
CSARDGTSGDTDTQYF
TGCAGTGCTAGAGATGGTACTAGCGGGGACACAGATACGCAGTATTTT
>16|-|TRBJ1-3|TRBV4-2|-
CASSNPGTDSGNTIYF
TGCGCCAGCAGCAACCCCGGGACGGACTCTGGAAACACCATATATTTT
>14|-|TRBJ2-7|TRBV12-3/TRBV12-4|-
CASSFQVQGNEQYF
TGTGCCAGCAGTTTTCAGGTTCAGGGGAACGAGCAGTACTTC
>15|-|TRBJ2-7|TRBV20-1|-
CSAKLVSGSSYEQYF
TGCAGTGCTAAGCTCGTCTCGGGCAGCTCCTACGAGCAGTACTTC
>15|TRBD1|TRBJ2-3|TRBV20-1|-
CSATDPRGRPDTQYF
TGCAGTGCTACCGACCCCAGGGGGCGCCCAGATACGCAGTATTTT
>16|TRBD2|TRBJ2-1|TRBV4-2|-
CASSQDLAGGSDEQFF
TGTGCCAGCAGCCAAGATTTAGCGGGGGGGTCAGATGAGCAGTTCTTC
>16|-|TRBJ2-3|TRBV4-3|medium-sized
CASSRDFWTSTDTQYF
TGCGCCAGCAGCCGTGACTTCTGGACTAGCACAGATACGCAGTATTTT